The 21 T cell receptor beta chains below were found in one sample sequenced in a study of immune evolution from preneoplasia to lung adenocarcinoma. Method: immunoSEQ multiplex PCR; TCRdb's copy keeps in-frame clones and lacks some. The sample includes under 8,000 clones, approximately 83% of them seen just once. The specimen was FFPE minimally invasive lung adenocarcinoma tissue. These receptors all come from a person in their 70s with lung adenocarcinoma.

CDR3 sequence (DNA): TGTGCCATCAGTGCAGGGACGAGGTCCGAGCAGTACTTC. This sequence encodes CAISAGTRSEQYF. This chain uses TRBV10-3 with TRBJ2-7, with D perhaps TRBD1 or TRBD2 (5 bases each). Germline assignment: CDR1 ENHRY and CDR2 SYGVKD. The CDR3 is 13 amino acids. The V and J ends lost 4 bases and 6 bases respectively, with 13 bases between them.

The CDR3 bases are TGTGCCAGCAGCCGCAGGAGCCAAGAGACCCAGTACTTC. Amino acid sequence: CASSRRSQETQYF. The chain is built from TRBV7-9 and TRBJ2-5, with D uncertain. In germline, CDR1 is SEHNR, CDR2 FQNEAQ (reference sequence). V dropped 5 bases and J dropped 1 base, with 8 bases sitting between them. The CDR3 is 13 residues long.

This chain uses TRBV6-6 with TRBJ2-1, with D maybe TRBD2 (5 bases). This CDR3 is built from 13 residues. Germline V CDR1 and CDR2: MNHNY, SVGAGI (reference sequence). V was pared by 6 bases and J by 0 bases, with 6 bases between. The CDR3 DNA is TGTGCCAGCAGCCGGGACTCCTACAATGAGCAGTTCTTC. This translates into CASSRDSYNEQFF.

There are a few counts of this clone. The junction departs from the called germline gene at one end, perhaps through a read error. The same CDR3 arises from other DNA sequences in this sample as well. This chain uses TRBV30 with TRBJ2-7; weak D call: TRBD1 (5 bases). This CDR3 has 13 residues. Germline V gives CDR1 GTSNPN, CDR2 SVGIG (reference sequence). CDR3 bases: TGTGCCTGGCGTGTGGCCCCCCAGGGAGAGCAGTACTTC. Amino acids: CAWRVAPQGEQYF.

The chain links TRBV23-1 to TRBJ2-7; a weak D match, TRBD2 (6 bases). TRBV23-1 is an ORF for which the function is uncertain. This CDR3 has 13 residues. The V end was cut by 10 bases, the J end by 3 bases, with 16 bases between. The CDR3 sequence: CAKAGTGYYEQYF. In DNA form, the CDR3 reads TGCGCCAAGGCGGGGACCGGCTACTACGAGCAGTACTTC.

In the case of this clone: At one boundary the junction diverges from the germline segment, which might be a read error. The chain uses TRBV11-2 and TRBJ2-7, with D unclear. The CDR3 contains 11 residues. Germline CDR1 and CDR2: SGHAT and FQNNGV. The CDR3 nucleotides are TGTGCCAGCAGATTAGGACCAGAGCAGTACTTC. This codes for CASRLGPEQYF.

The V gene is TRBV4-2, the J gene TRBJ2-2, with D uncertain. The germline CDR1 and CDR2 sequences are LGHNA and YNFKEQ. V gave up 0 bases and J gave up 2 bases, with 7 bases separating them. This CDR3 contains 15 residues. The CDR3 DNA sequence: TGTGCCAGCAGCCAAGAAACCGCTAACACCGGGGAGCTGTTTTTT. This sequence encodes CASSQETANTGELFF.

The chain's CDR3 is CASSLSSGIVYEQFF. The CDR3 region has the DNA TGTGCCAGCAGTTTATCGAGCGGGATAGTCTATGAGCAGTTCTTC. The rearrangement links TRBV28 to TRBJ2-1; TRBD2 matches at 7 bases. J gave up 8 bases and V 1 base, and 8 bases lay outside the gene matches. The germline V gene encodes CDR1 MDHEN and CDR2 SYDVKM. The CDR3 loop spans 15 amino acids.

The rearrangement uses TRBV2 and TRBJ2-3, with 9 bases identical to TRBD2. The CDR3 totals 16 residues. Germline V CDR1 and CDR2: SNHLY, FYNNEI. V gave up 4 bases and J gave up 3 bases; unmatched junction bases: 8. Here the CDR3 DNA reads TGTGCCAGCAGTGCAGGGGTAGCGGGAGAAACAGATACGCAGTATTTT. This sequence encodes CASSAGVAGETDTQYF.

V and J are TRBV9 and TRBJ2-7; 9 bases map to TRBD1. V was pared by 0 bases and J by 5 bases, with 9 bases of the junction left unmatched. CDR1 is SGDLS, CDR2 YYNGEE, per germline. The CDR3 extends over 16 amino acids. In nucleotides, the CDR3 is TGTGCCAGCAGCGTAGGTAGCTGGGACAGGGCGGACGAGCAGTACTTC. This translates into CASSVGSWDRADEQYF. The full variable domain, with the rest looked up from reference TRBV9 and TRBJ2-7, is DSGVTQTPKHLITATGQRVTLRCSPRSGDLSVYWYQQSLDQGLQFLIQYYNGEERAKGNILERFSAQQFPDLHSELNLSSLELGDSALYFCASSVGSWDRADEQYFGPGTRLTVT.

This clone was detected only a few times. This chain links TRBV28 with TRBJ2-7; 10 positions agree with TRBD1. This CDR3 is 15 amino acids long. Trimming removed 6 bases from V and 5 bases from J; junction bases left unmatched: 10. The germline V gene has CDR1 MDHEN and CDR2 SYDVKM. The CDR3 reads CASSLFGTGVHEQYF. DNA of the CDR3: TGTGCCAGCAGCCTCTTTGGGACAGGGGTCCACGAGCAGTACTTC.

The rearrangement uses TRBV6-7 and TRBJ2-6; TRBD1 or TRBD2 may be the D gene (5 bases each). TRBV6-7 counts as an open reading frame of uncertain function. With 0 bases removed from V and 0 bases from J, the gap between germline ends came to 12 bases. This CDR3 is 18 amino acids long. The CDR3 protein is CASSYSRGPPSGANVLTF. CDR3 nucleotides: TGTGCCAGCAGTTACTCGAGGGGCCCTCCCTCTGGGGCCAACGTCCTGACTTTC.

The DNA for the CDR3 is TGTGCCACCGGACGTCAAGAGACCCAGTACTTC. Its protein product is CATGRQETQYF. The rearrangement links TRBV28 to TRBJ2-5; D gene uncertain. Trimming took off 10 bases at V and 2 bases at J, with 8 bases between the two ends. CDR1 MDHEN and CDR2 SYDVKM come from the germline V gene. The CDR3 contains 11 residues.

The chain recombines TRBV29-1 with TRBJ1-2, with D uncertain. Trimming pared 1 base from V and 7 bases from J, leaving 16 bases between. This CDR3 has 14 residues. Germline CDR1 SQVTM, CDR2 ANQGSEA. CDR3 bases: TGCAGCGTTGAAGGTACTCTAGTGGCGGGTGGCTACACCTTC. Translating it yields CSVEGTLVAGGYTF. The variable domain in full, with the rest retrieved from reference TRBV29-1 and TRBJ1-2, is SAVISQKPSRDICQRGTSLTIQCQVDSQVTMMFWYRQQPGQSLTLIATANQGSEATYESGFVIDKFPISRPNLTFSTLTVSNMSPEDSSIYLCSVEGTLVAGGYTFGSGTRLTVV.

This chain joins TRBV29-1 and TRBJ1-2; D uncertain. The ends were cut back, 8 bases at V and 6 bases at J, with 13 bases in the middle. The CDR3 covers 11 residues. Per the germline V gene, CDR1 is SQVTM and CDR2 is ANQGSEA. The CDR3, as DNA: TGCAGCATGGAACGGAGAGATGGCTACACCTTC. Translating it yields CSMERRDGYTF.

The chain couples TRBV5-8 to TRBJ1-2, with D hard to call. The CDR3 covers 13 residues. Trimming left V 4 bases short and J 1 base short, with 8 bases between. From germline, CDR1 is SGHTS and CDR2 YDEGEE. The CDR3 DNA sequence: TGTGCCAGCAGCAGACTGAATAACTATGGCTACACCTTC. It is translated as CASSRLNNYGYTF.

On this clone: The germline gene is not matched at one end of the junction; a read error may be the cause. The V call is TRBV27, the J call TRBJ1-1; D is uncertain. CDR1 is MNHEY and CDR2 is SMNVEV in the germline V gene (reference sequence). The CDR3 has 13 residues. DNA of the CDR3: TGTGTCAGCAGTCCTCTCAGTGGGGCTGAAGCTTTCTTT. Residues: CVSSPLSGAEAFF.

The chain combines TRBV29-1 with TRBJ2-7; weak D call: TRBD2 (6 bases). Germline CDR1 is SQVTM and CDR2 is ANQGSEA. V gave up 6 bases and J gave up 1 base, with 10 bases separating them. The CDR3 runs 12 residues. DNA for the CDR3: TGCAGCGTGGGACTTGCTTCCTACGAGCAGTACTTC. It translates to CSVGLASYEQYF.

V and J are TRBV27 and TRBJ1-5; D gene ambiguous. Per the germline V gene, CDR1 is MNHEY and CDR2 is SMNVEV (reference sequence). The CDR3 is 15 amino acids. V was trimmed by 5 bases and J by 5 bases, leaving 16 bases between them. The CDR3 loop is CASSITSLPDQPQHF. The DNA for the CDR3 is TGTGCCAGCAGTATTACGTCGCTCCCGGATCAGCCCCAGCATTTT.

The rearrangement joins TRBV30 to TRBJ2-5; 10 positions match TRBD2. The germline gives CDR1 GTSNPN, CDR2 SVGIG (reference sequence). The V and J ends lost 4 bases and 1 base, in that order; junction bases with no gene match: 6. CDR3 length: 15 amino acids. In nucleotides, the CDR3 is TGTGCCTGGATTTTAGCGGGGGGTCTCCAAGAGACCCAGTACTTC. It encodes CAWILAGGLQETQYF.

This chain links TRBV5-1 with TRBJ1-1; D not resolved. The germline V and J ends were trimmed by 0 bases and 8 bases, with 8 bases remaining between them. The CDR3 is 12 residues long. Germline lookup yields CDR1 SGHRS and CDR2 YFSETQ. The CDR3, as DNA: TGCGCCAGCAGCTTGGGGACGGGAGAAGCTTTCTTT. Its translation: CASSLGTGEAFF.